The clone carrying this T cell receptor (beta chain) was detected only a few times. The sample originates from a study of T cells in Graves' hyperthyroidism and ophthalmopathy. V lost 10 bases to trimming and J lost 4 bases, with 16 bases between them. The CDR3 spans 13 residues. Germline CDR1 reads LNHDA; CDR2 reads SQIVND (reference sequence). Template material for amplifying TCR beta CDR3 regions consisted of RNA transcripts. The HTBI primer set served for first-round RT-PCR of the TCR CDR3. TCRdb fed the multiplex PCR reads into MiXCR, producing one record per CDR3 protein. Of more than 350,000 distinct CDR3 sequences in the sample, about 15% are singletons; the top ten hold roughly a fifth.

Sequenced sample: blood. The sequence was obtained from a woman aged 25-40 years with Graves' ophthalmopathy. J is TRBJ1-1 and V is TRBV19; D gene uncertain. CDR3 residues: CATLRTAPTEAFF. In DNA, the CDR3 is TGTGCCACTCTTAGGACGGCCCCCACTGAAGCTTTCTTT. Full variable domain (remainder filled in from reference TRBV19 and TRBJ1-1): DGGITQSPKYLFRKEGQNVTLSCEQNLNHDAMYWYRQDPGQGLRLIYYSQIVNDFQKGDIAEGYSVSREKKESFPLTVTSAQKNPTAFYLCATLRTAPTEAFFGQGTRLTVV.